The 10 T cell receptor beta chains below all came from one sample that was sequenced in a study of regulatory T cells in long-lasting Graves disease. Through Arm-PCR of CDR3 regions and iRepertoire HTBI primers, TCR beta libraries were built. TCRdb re-called the multiplex PCR reads with MiXCR, one entry per CDR3 protein. The sample shows hundreds of thousands of distinct CDR3 sequences, more than 15% of them seen only once. The time point: newly diagnosed GD, antithyroid drugs for less than 3 months. TCR sequences were obtained from RNA taken from PBMCs. The source was peripheral blood mononuclear cells (PBMCs), collected at new diagnosis, from a patient treated with antithyroid drugs. Receptor source: a female donor with Graves disease.

In the case of this clonotype: One base separates it from a far larger clone, so it is likely a read error. This chain joins TRBV2 and TRBJ2-1, with TRBD2 as a possible D gene (6 bases). There are 13 residues in the CDR3. V lost 4 bases, J lost 10 bases, and 14 bases lay in between. CDR1 is SNHLY, CDR2 FYNNEI, per germline. The CDR3 coding sequence is TGTGCCAGCAGTGTAGGCACACGGGAGGAGCAGTTCTTC. Protein: CASSVGTREEQFF.

This clonotype occurred many times. V and J are TRBV20-1 and TRBJ1-5; 7 nucleotides line up with TRBD1. Looked up from germline, CDR1 is DFQATT and CDR2 is SNEGSKA (reference sequence). Losses at the gene ends were 6 bases for V and 4 bases for J; bases not matched to a gene: 12. CDR3 size: 15 residues. For the CDR3, the DNA is TGCAGTGCCTATGGATGGACCAGGGGGAATCAGCCCCAGCATTTT. The encoded protein is CSAYGWTRGNQPQHF.

In its sample, this clonotype was seen many times. The chain combines TRBV5-5 with TRBJ1-2; 7 nucleotides align to TRBD1. J lost 4 bases, V lost 4 bases, and 10 bases had no gene match. The CDR3 contains 15 residues. In germline, CDR1 is SGHKS, CDR2 YYEKEE (reference sequence). The CDR3 sequence: CASSPGQLYSYGYTF. The CDR3 bases are TGTGCCAGCAGCCCGGGACAGCTCTATTCCTATGGCTACACCTTC.

This clonotype appeared many times. The chain links TRBV6-1 to TRBJ1-1; tentatively, D is TRBD1 (6 bases). The germline CDR1 and CDR2 sequences are MNHNS and SASEGT. The V end was cut by 5 bases, the J end by 4 bases, with 17 bases between. The CDR3 runs to 15 residues. The CDR3 DNA sequence: TGTGCCAGCAGTACCCGGGGGGAAGGGGGCACTGAAGCTTTCTTT. Encoded protein: CASSTRGEGGTEAFF.

This clonotype has at least ten counts. The CDR3 DNA follows: TGTGCCAGCAAGCTCAGGGGTGGCGAGCAGTACTTC. It translates to CASKLRGGEQYF. The chain joins TRBV12-3 or TRBV12-4 to TRBJ2-7, with D tentatively TRBD1 (6 bases). The V and J ends lost 7 bases and 6 bases respectively, with 13 bases between them. The CDR3 is 12 residues long.

There are a few counts of this clonotype. The rearrangement links TRBV30 to TRBJ2-7; perhaps D is TRBD1 or TRBD2 (5 bases each). Trimming removed 2 bases at V and 6 bases at J, with 14 bases between. This CDR3 is built from 13 residues. Germline lookup yields CDR1 GTSNPN and CDR2 SVGIG (reference sequence). CDR3 coding DNA: TGTGCCTGGAGTTCGGACAACCGGGGCGAGCAGTACTTC. This translates into CAWSSDNRGEQYF. The full variable domain, with the rest looked up from reference TRBV30 and TRBJ2-7, is SQTIHQWPATLVQPVGSPLSLECTVEGTSNPNLYWYRQAAGRGLQLLFYSVGIGQISSEVPQNLSASRPQDRQFILSSKKLLLSDSGFYLCAWSSDNRGEQYFGPGTRLTVT.

Ten or more counts support this clonotype. The chain recombines TRBV19 with TRBJ2-2, with D hard to call. The CDR3 consists of 15 residues. Germline CDR1 is LNHDA and CDR2 is SQIVND (reference sequence). V was clipped by 3 bases and J by 7 bases, with 15 bases between them. The CDR3 loop reads CASSIIGTRGGELFF. The CDR3 bases are TGTGCCAGTAGTATTATCGGCACGAGAGGCGGGGAGCTGTTTTTT.

Points on this clonotype: This likely traces to a read error, being one base from a far larger clone. The V gene is TRBV28, the J gene TRBJ2-1, with TRBD1 matching 8 bases. Unmatched junction bases numbered 13, after V lost 8 bases and J lost 10 bases. The CDR3 loop spans 14 amino acids. The germline V gene has CDR1 MDHEN and CDR2 SYDVKM. CDR3 protein: CASQGQVVSYEQFF. CDR3 coding DNA: TGTGCCAGCCAGGGACAGGTAGTCTCCTACGAGCAGTTCTTC.

This clonotype occurred many times. This chain links TRBV12-3 or TRBV12-4 with TRBJ2-7; D remains unclear. Trimming shortened V by 6 bases and J by 3 bases, and 6 bases separated the two germline ends. The CDR3 contains 11 residues. The CDR3 coding sequence is TGTGCCAGCAGCCACGGCTACGAGCAGTACTTC. This encodes CASSHGYEQYF.

This clonotype has more than one count but fewer than ten. The V gene is TRBV18, the J gene TRBJ1-4; 8 bases align to TRBD1. Unmatched junction bases numbered 6, after V lost 6 bases and J lost 0 bases. CDR3 size: 16 residues. Germline V gene lookup returns CDR1 KGHSH and CDR2 LQKENI. DNA for the CDR3: TGTGCCAGCTCGCAAGACAGGGGAGCAACTAATGAAAAACTGTTTTTT. Translation gives CASSQDRGATNEKLFF.